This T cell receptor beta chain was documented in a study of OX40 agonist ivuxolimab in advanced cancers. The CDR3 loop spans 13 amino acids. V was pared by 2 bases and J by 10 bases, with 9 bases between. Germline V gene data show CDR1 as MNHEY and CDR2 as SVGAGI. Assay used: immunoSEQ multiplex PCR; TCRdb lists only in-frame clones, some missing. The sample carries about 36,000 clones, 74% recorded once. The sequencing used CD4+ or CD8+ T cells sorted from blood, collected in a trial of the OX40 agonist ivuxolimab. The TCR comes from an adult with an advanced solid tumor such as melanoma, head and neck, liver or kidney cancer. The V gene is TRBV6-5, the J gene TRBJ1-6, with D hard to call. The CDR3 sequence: CASSYAGVSPLHF. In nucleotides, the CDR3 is TGTGCCAGCAGTTACGCTGGTGTCTCACCCCTCCACTTT.